This T cell receptor beta chain appears in the sequencing data of a study of blood T cells in healthy people across ages. Study overall: The capture of about one barcoded beta molecule per two T cells was achieved by template switching. General study results and limits: PBMCs left unsorted prevented a conclusive naive versus antigen-experienced comparison.

Then a second PCR, running about 6 to 12 cycles, was carried out with a sample-barcoded 5' primer and a J-beta primer mix. Via MiXCR, TCRdb re-called the 5' RACE reads, giving one row per CDR3 protein. The repertoire holds 600,000 or so distinct CDR3 sequences, with under 55% as singletons. This clonotype was seen a few times. Its antigen is undetermined. This CDR3 has 12 residues. Deletions cut 2 bases from V and 14 bases from J, with 14 bases between. CDR1 and CDR2 from the germline V gene are SEHNR and FQNEAQ (reference sequence). The source of this sequence is an elderly man in good health. The sequenced sample consisted of blood. The J gene is TRBJ2-3, the V gene TRBV7-9; D unclear. The CDR3 DNA sequence: TGTGCCAGCAGCTTACAACAGTGTGGTCGGTATTTT. Translating it yields CASSLQQCGRYF.